This TCR beta chain was observed in a study of identical twins. The authors used template switching to add a universal primer site and gave cDNA unique molecular identifiers. TCRdb redid the calling of the 5' RACE reads with MiXCR, one entry per CDR3 protein. The table shows some 710,000 distinct CDR3 sequences, with less than 7% occurring only once. Germline values: CDR1 MGHRA, CDR2 YSYEKL. V dropped 1 base and J dropped 9 bases, with 13 bases sitting between them. CDR3 size: 15 residues. This clonotype was recorded at least ten times. Its antigen is still unknown. Study conclusions and caveats: Insertion counts were lower in abundant cord blood beta clonotypes, a trend that memory repertoires did not show. Donors were not followed over many years; analysis was cross-sectional.

The TCR comes from a man aged 18 to 29 in good health. The sample taken for sequencing was naive T cells sorted from blood. This chain uses TRBV4-1 with TRBJ1-6, with D possibly being TRBD1 (6 bases). This CDR3 is CASSQAGDIPSPLHF. The CDR3 DNA is TGCGCCAGCAGCCAAGCAGGGGACATTCCTTCACCCCTCCACTTT.